The 10 T cell receptor beta chains below all came from one sample that was sequenced in a study of spatial heterogeneity in lung cancer (dated by TCRdb to between 2017 and 2020). The time point tag for this specimen amounts to: blood at routine non-recurrence follow-up after resection. Whole RNA extracted from tumor and nontumor lung tissue, or from cryopreserved PBMC samples, was used for TCR sequencing without cell sorting. The library was built by means of 5' RACE. TCRdb lists the instrument as NextSeq 500. The public sequencing data were trimmed at Q25 with fastp and processed into clonotypes with MiXCR by TCRdb, which kept only in-frame beta chains. Every entry covers one CDR3 protein and lists the most common genes and DNA from its rows. Within this sample are around 110,000 distinct CDR3 sequences, with 9% to 15% of them counted one time only. The leading ten clones occupy roughly 17% of the sample.

This specimen consisted of PBMCs, obtained at follow-up. The receptors were gathered from a male donor with early-stage non-small cell lung cancer.

This clonotype was recorded a few times. The chain uses TRBV12-3 or TRBV12-4 and TRBJ2-7; D is unclear. This CDR3 region has 13 residues. V lost 6 bases and J 6 bases, leaving 15 bases between the germline ends. The CDR3 coding sequence is TGTGCCAGCAGCCGATCCCCTGGGGTCGAGCAGTACTTC. This codes for CASSRSPGVEQYF.

In this sample, this clonotype turned up a few times. The chain carries TRBV7-9 and TRBJ1-4; D is possibly TRBD1 (5 bases). V was trimmed by 3 bases and J by 6 bases, leaving 8 bases between them. Germline values: CDR1 SEHNR, CDR2 FQNEAQ (reference sequence). The CDR3 runs to 13 residues. DNA for the CDR3: TGTGCCAGCAGCTTTGGGACCTATGAAAAACTGTTTTTT. Translated, it gives CASSFGTYEKLFF.

This clonotype has a count of ten or more. The chain employs TRBV20-1 and TRBJ1-6, with D unclear. The CDR3 loop spans 14 amino acids. V lost 2 bases and J 8 bases, leaving 13 bases between the germline ends. Germline V gene sequence: CDR1 DFQATT, CDR2 SNEGSKA (reference sequence). As DNA, the CDR3 is TGCAGTGCTAGACCCCCGGCAGGATATTCACCCCTCCACTTT. Amino acids: CSARPPAGYSPLHF.

V usage is TRBV6-2 or TRBV6-3 and J usage is TRBJ1-5; possibly TRBD1 for D (5 bases). Trimming took off 6 bases at V and 5 bases at J, with 11 bases between the two ends. The germline gives CDR1 MNHEY, CDR2 SVGEGT. The CDR3 length is 13 residues. The CDR3 nucleotides are TGTGCCAGCAGAAGGACATACTATCAGCCCCAGCATTTT. Amino acids: CASRRTYYQPQHF.

In its sample, this clonotype was seen a few times. V is TRBV28 and J is TRBJ1-5; the D gene is possibly TRBD1 (5 bases). Germline lookup yields CDR1 MDHEN and CDR2 SYDVKM. This CDR3 is built from 16 residues. Trimming took off 5 bases at V and 4 bases at J, with 18 bases between the two ends. The CDR3, as DNA: TGTGCCAGCAGTCCTCGGGTGGGGCGGAAAAATCAGCCCCAGCATTTT. As protein: CASSPRVGRKNQPQHF.

The chain carries TRBV20-1 and TRBJ1-2; a weak D match, TRBD1 (6 bases). CDR3 length: 11 amino acids. Germline CDR1 reads DFQATT; CDR2 reads SNEGSKA (reference sequence). Trimming left V 3 bases short and J 6 bases short, with 8 bases between. The CDR3 loop reads CSASRGHGYTF. CDR3 coding DNA: TGCAGTGCTAGCAGGGGTCATGGCTACACCTTC.

The V and J genes are TRBV20-1 and TRBJ2-7; D is perhaps TRBD2 (7 bases). Trimming removed 5 bases from V and 4 bases from J, with 15 bases in between. This CDR3 comprises 13 residues. CDR1 is DFQATT, CDR2 SNEGSKA, per germline (reference sequence). CDR3 nucleotides: TGCAGTGCTGGGTCGGGGGGCAAGTACGAGCAGTACTTC. This translates into CSAGSGGKYEQYF.

This clonotype was counted between two and nine times. The chain couples TRBV11-2 to TRBJ2-7; 8 positions agree with TRBD1. The germline CDR1 and CDR2 sequences are SGHAT and FQNNGV. This CDR3 is built from 16 residues. Trimming took 5 bases from V and 1 from J; bases not matched to a gene: 10. CDR3: CASSQKGQGLSYEQYF. CDR3 DNA: TGTGCCAGCAGCCAGAAAGGACAGGGATTGTCCTACGAGCAGTACTTC.

This clonotype was counted a few times. CDR3 nucleotide sequence: TGTGCCAGCAGCTTAGATGTCGGCTGGATCGAGACCCAGTACTTC. It encodes CASSLDVGWIETQYF. J is TRBJ2-5 and V is TRBV11-2; D is unresolved. The CDR3 spans 15 residues. Trimming took 0 bases from V and 5 from J, leaving 13 bases between them. Germline-derived CDR1 and CDR2 are SGHAT and FQNNGV.

To note about this clonotype: Since a much larger clone is just one base distant, this may be a read error. The rearrangement uses TRBV12-3 or TRBV12-4 and TRBJ2-5; D perhaps matches TRBD2 (6 bases). The CDR3 covers 14 residues. The CDR3 DNA reads TGTGCCAGCGGTTTATTTGGGGAGGAAGAGACCCAGTACTTC. It is translated as CASGLFGEEETQYF.